This T cell receptor (beta chain) was found in a study of blood T cells in healthy people across ages (dated by TCRdb to the mid-2010s). Context from the whole study: In model experiments, roughly one uniquely barcoded TCR beta cDNA molecule per two T cells was captured by template switching. Four age groups were formed from the donors: young (average around 15 years), middle-aged (approximately 39), aged (around 68) and long-lived (about 80). Donors of different ages were randomly distributed across sequencing lanes to avoid experimental bias. For two donors (one aged 18 to 29 and one aged 80 or older), the study analyzed two additional independent replicas of 1 million unique cDNA reads from the same blood draw. Using deep sequencing normalized with unique cDNA molecular identifiers, the study measured how TCR beta repertoire diversity changes with age.

Systemically healthy Caucasian individuals from Russia, 39 in total and aged roughly 6 to 90 years, were included as donors. Each donor gave approximately 9.3 milliliters of peripheral blood, collected into EDTA-treated Vacutainer tubes. Ficoll-Paque density-gradient centrifugation was used to isolate PBMCs, with at least 6.5 million per sample. Trizol reagent was used to extract total RNA from the PBMCs, yielding at least 6 micrograms per sample. Naive CD45RAhigh/CD27high T cell percentages were measured by flow cytometry on a PBMC aliquot from every donor. Here is what the overall study found, with its caveats: Since profiling was done on bulk unsorted PBMCs, naive and antigen-experienced compartments could not be conclusively compared. The percentage of naive T cells measured by flow cytometry correlated strongly with observed TCR beta diversity. Donor CMV infection status was unknown, potentially confounding age-related changes in expanded clonotypes. Observed TCR beta diversity per million T cells fell roughly linearly with age, and a significant reduction was already apparent by age roughly 40. Estimates of total diversity from one million sequenced T cells were regarded as lower bounds and underestimates. Compared with the aged group, more naive CD4+ T cells, fewer expanded clones and increased TCR diversity were shown by the long-lived group, suggesting age selection.

Libraries were constructed by 5' RACE. This sample was sequenced with an Illumina HiSeq 2500. A second roughly 6 to 12 cycle PCR used a sample-barcoded 5' primer and a J-beta primer mix. A unique molecular identifier was introduced onto each TCR beta cDNA molecule by a template-switch 5' adaptor carrying 12 random nucleotides. Each sample yielded at least 2.5 million CDR3-containing paired-end reads. First-strand cDNA was synthesized from all RNA with the Mint cDNA synthesis kit, primed by a TRBC-specific oligonucleotide. All cDNA was treated with uracil-DNA glycosylase and then went through a first 18-cycle PCR with the universal primers M1SS and BC2_uni_R. The paper's processing steps were these. For normalization, 1 million high-quality reads were randomly selected from each sample, with every read carrying a distinct molecular identifier. Instead of being binned into consensus sequences, reads that shared molecular identifiers were thrown out. MiTCR, with a Q25 quality threshold and the strictest error-elimination algorithm, was used for CDR3 identification, clonotype clustering and error correction. A nonparametric unseen species model with Euler transformation was used to estimate a lower bound on total TCR beta diversity. The public sequencing data were trimmed at Q25 with fastp and processed into clonotypes with MiXCR by TCRdb, which kept only in-frame beta chains. Identical CDR3 protein sequences are pooled into one entry, listed with their most common genes and DNA. TCRdb, rather than the study authors, made the V and J calls. In all, the sample holds 850,000 to 1,100,000 distinct CDR3 sequences, and 35% to 40% of those were seen once. The top ten hold around 13% of the sample.

The germline V gene sets CDR1 to SGHRS and CDR2 to YFSETQ. V loses 1 base, J loses 0 bases, and the germline ends lie 13 bases apart. The CDR3 has 16 amino acids, counting the end cysteine and phenylalanine. The retained sequence is limited to the CDR3, 48 bases, with the frame set at the first base. As for this clonotype: Its antigen specificity is not known. No much larger clone is present one base from it, and per-base qualities are unavailable.

This sequence was found in a man in his late teens or twenties in good health. Sequencing was carried out using blood. The V gene is TRBV5-1 and the J gene is TRBJ1-2; there is no confident call for the D gene. The nucleotide sequence is TGCGCCAGCAGCTTGAGAGCCGCGATGACTAACTATGGCTACACCTTC. Its amino acids are CASSLRAAMTNYGYTF. Joined to the reference TRBV5-1 and TRBJ1-2 proteins, this CDR3 gives the full variable domain: KAGVTQTPRYLIKTRGQQVTLSCSPISGHRSVSWYQQTPGQGLQFLFEYFSETQRNKGNFPGRFSGRQFSNSRSEMNVSTLELGDSALYLCASSLRAAMTNYGYTFGSGTRLTVV.